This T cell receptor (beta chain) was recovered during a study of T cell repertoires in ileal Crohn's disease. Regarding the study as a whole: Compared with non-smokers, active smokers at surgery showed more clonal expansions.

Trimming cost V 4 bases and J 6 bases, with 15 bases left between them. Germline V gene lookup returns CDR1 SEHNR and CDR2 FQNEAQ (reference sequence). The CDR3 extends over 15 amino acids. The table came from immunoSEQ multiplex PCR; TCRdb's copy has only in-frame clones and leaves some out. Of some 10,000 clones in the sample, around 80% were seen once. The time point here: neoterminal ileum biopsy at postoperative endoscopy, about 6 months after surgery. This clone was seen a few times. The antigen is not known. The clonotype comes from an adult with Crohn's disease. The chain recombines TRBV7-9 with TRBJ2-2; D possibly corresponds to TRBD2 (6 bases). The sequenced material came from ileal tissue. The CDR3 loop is CASSSPSVGAGELFF. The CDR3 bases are TGTGCCAGCAGCTCTCCTAGCGTTGGGGCCGGGGAGCTGTTTTTT.